Each of the 3 T cell receptor beta chains below was sequenced from the same sample in a study of blood T cell repertoires in COVID-19. The protocol was immunoSEQ multiplex PCR, while the TCRdb copy is restricted to in-frame clones and leaves out a portion. This table holds some 240,000 clones, 84% found once. Specimen: peripheral blood. The receptors derive from a man aged 45-65 years with active or convalescent COVID-19.

The V call is TRBV7-9, the J call TRBJ1-4; D possibly corresponds to TRBD1 (5 bases). The germline V and J ends were trimmed by 2 bases and 2 bases, with 6 bases remaining between them. CDR1 SEHNR and CDR2 FQNEAQ come from the germline V gene (reference sequence). This CDR3 contains 14 residues. The CDR3 reads CASSLRQTNEKLFF. The CDR3, as DNA: TGTGCCAGCAGCTTACGACAGACTAATGAAAAACTGTTTTTT.

This chain links TRBV15 with TRBJ2-7, with TRBD2 matching 7 bases. The CDR3 is made up of 15 amino acids. V shed 4 bases, J shed 0 bases, and the junction held 6 bases outside the gene matches. Per germline, CDR1 LNHNV and CDR2 YYDKDF (reference sequence). DNA of the CDR3: TGTGCCACCAGCATTACCGGCGGGAGCTCCTACGAGCAGTACTTC. This codes for CATSITGGSSYEQYF.

The chain is built from TRBV28 and TRBJ2-7, with unresolved D. Trimming left V 5 bases short and J 2 bases short, with 16 bases between. The germline gives CDR1 MDHEN, CDR2 SYDVKM. The CDR3 length is 15 residues. This CDR3 reads CASSDSIRYTYEQYF. In DNA form, the CDR3 reads TGTGCCAGCAGTGACTCTATACGATACACCTACGAGCAGTACTTC.